Here is one T cell receptor beta chain with its context. The entry originates in a study of blood T cell repertoires in COVID-19. As originally analysed: Estimation of nucleated cell counts was performed using reference gene primer amplification. Libraries were prepared by immunoSEQ multiplex PCR; TCRdb keeps only in-frame clonotypes and omits some of them. The DNA gave D and trimming, while V, J and clone size come from that table. In the table there are some 240,000 clones, about 90% of which are singletons. Participants' own reports of clinical history determined their cohort assignment. The V segment lost 7 bases and the J segment 7 bases; nucleotides outside the gene matches: 11. The CDR3 contains 15 residues. From germline, CDR1 is LNHDA and CDR2 SQIVND (reference sequence).

The specimen was PBMCs or T cells enriched from blood (not recorded which). This sequence was found in a woman in her thirties or forties with acute COVID-19. The genes are TRBV19 and TRBJ2-1, with 9 bases identical to TRBD2. CDR3 sequence: CASKTSGLPRNEQFF. The DNA of the CDR3 is TGTGCCAGTAAGACTAGCGGATTACCCCGAAATGAGCAGTTCTTC.